This TCR beta chain was retrieved from a study of somatic mutations in cytotoxic T cells in rheumatoid arthritis. The CDR3 consists of 14 residues. CDR1 is MRHNA, CDR2 SNTAGT, per germline. Trimming shortened V by 0 bases and J by 3 bases, and 8 bases separated the two germline ends. Libraries were prepared by immunoSEQ multiplex PCR; TCRdb keeps only in-frame clonotypes and omits some of them. In the table there are about 5,000 clones, around 87% of which are singletons. The sample taken for sequencing was CD8+ T cells sorted from blood. The source of this sequence is a woman in her forties or fifties with rheumatoid arthritis. The chain employs TRBV6-4 and TRBJ1-2; possible D gene TRBD1, 6 bases. CDR3 in DNA: TGTGCCAGCAGTGACTCGGACAGCTACTATGGCTACACCTTC. Translation gives CASSDSDSYYGYTF.